This T cell receptor beta chain was identified during a study of TIL therapy for anti-PD-1-resistant metastatic lung cancer. Study observations and caveats: Many TIL product clones were absent from baseline tumor, suggesting clonal contraction.

The libraries were made with immunoSEQ v3. Sequencing depth was around 2.2 million read pairs for survey level, roughly 4.5-6 million for deep. Repertoires were generated with immunoSEQ multiplex PCR, while TCRdb's copy carries only in-frame clones and drops some. The profile shows roughly 28,000 clones, roughly 69% of them singletons. Specified time point: pre-treatment sample, taken before nivolumab and TIL therapy. Pleural nodules or supraclavicular lymph nodes made up most of the excised metastases sampled. The length of the CDR3 is 13 residues. Germline V gene lookup returns CDR1 SGHRS and CDR2 YFSETQ. The germline V and J ends were trimmed by 5 bases and 2 bases, with 8 bases remaining between them. About this clone: The antigen is undetermined.

The receptor was derived from a woman aged 30 to 85 with non-small cell lung cancer. Source: tumor tissue, taken at baseline. The V and J genes are TRBV5-1 and TRBJ1-3; no firm D call. CDR3 sequence: CASSSQTGNTIYF. The CDR3 coding sequence is TGCGCCAGCAGTTCCCAGACTGGAAACACCATATATTTT.